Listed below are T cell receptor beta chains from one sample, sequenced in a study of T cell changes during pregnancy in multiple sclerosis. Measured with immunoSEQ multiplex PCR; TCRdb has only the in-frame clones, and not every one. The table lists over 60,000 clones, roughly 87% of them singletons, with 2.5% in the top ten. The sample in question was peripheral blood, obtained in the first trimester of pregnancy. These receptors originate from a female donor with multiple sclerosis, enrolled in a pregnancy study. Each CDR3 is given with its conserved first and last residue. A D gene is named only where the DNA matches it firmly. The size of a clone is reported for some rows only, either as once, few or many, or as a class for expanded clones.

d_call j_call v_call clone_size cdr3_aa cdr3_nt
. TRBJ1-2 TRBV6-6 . CASNERAPPVDGYTF TGTGCCAGCAATGAGAGGGCCCCACCAGTTGATGGCTACACCTTC
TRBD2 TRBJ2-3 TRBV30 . CAWSPSRTSGDPDTQYF TGTGCCTGGAGTCCATCAAGGACTAGCGGGGACCCAGATACGCAGTATTTT
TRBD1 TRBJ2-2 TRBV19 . CASSIDRTGGKGELFF TGTGCCAGTAGTATTGACCGGACAGGGGGAAAAGGGGAGCTGTTTTTT
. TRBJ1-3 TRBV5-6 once CASSWDTSGNTIYF TGTGCCAGCAGCTGGGACACCTCTGGAAACACCATATATTTT
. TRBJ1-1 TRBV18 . CASSRETGRNTEAFF TGTGCCAGCTCCCGGGAGACCGGAAGGAACACTGAAGCTTTCTTT
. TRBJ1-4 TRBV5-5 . CASSKDWDGRNEKLFF TGTGCCAGCAGCAAAGACTGGGACGGGAGAAATGAAAAACTGTTTTTT
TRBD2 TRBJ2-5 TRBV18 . CASSPGLQQETQYF TGTGCCAGCTCACCGGGACTACAGCAAGAGACCCAGTACTTC
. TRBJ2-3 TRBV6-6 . CASSYHLLGADTQYF TGTGCCAGCAGTTACCACCTTTTGGGCGCAGATACGCAGTATTTT
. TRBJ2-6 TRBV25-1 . CASHSGANVLTF TGTGCCAGCCATTCTGGGGCCAACGTCCTGACTTTC
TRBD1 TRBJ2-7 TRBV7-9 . CASSLGQGVYEQYF TGTGCCAGCAGCTTAGGACAGGGGGTCTACGAGCAGTACTTC
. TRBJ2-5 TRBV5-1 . CASSWGQGTYQETQYF TGCGCCAGCAGCTGGGGGCAGGGGACGTACCAAGAGACCCAGTACTTC
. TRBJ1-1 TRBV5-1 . CASSFLGEGRGTEAFF TGCGCCAGCAGCTTCTTAGGCGAGGGCCGGGGGACTGAAGCTTTCTTT
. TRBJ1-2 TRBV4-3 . CASSQGRQLPYGYTF TGCGCCAGCAGCCAAGGCAGGCAGCTCCCCTATGGCTACACCTTC
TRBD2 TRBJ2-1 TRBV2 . CASSVELAGGREQFF TGTGCCAGCAGTGTAGAACTAGCGGGAGGGCGCGAGCAGTTCTTC
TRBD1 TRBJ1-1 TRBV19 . CASSLRTGLNTEAFF TGTGCCAGTAGTCTGCGGACAGGGCTGAACACTGAAGCTTTCTTT
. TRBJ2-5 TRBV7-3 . CASSPARSETQYF TGTGCCAGCAGCCCTGCTCGGAGTGAGACCCAGTACTTC
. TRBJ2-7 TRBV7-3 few CASSLNSGYEQYF TGTGCCAGCAGCTTAAACTCGGGCTACGAGCAGTACTTC
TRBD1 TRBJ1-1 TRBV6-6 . CASTRRGGSMNTEAFF TGTGCCAGCACCCGAAGAGGGGGCTCAATGAACACTGAAGCTTTCTTT
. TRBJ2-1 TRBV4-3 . CASSPGGSSYNEQFF TGCGCCAGCAGCCCGGGGGGCAGCTCCTACAATGAGCAGTTCTTC
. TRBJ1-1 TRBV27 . CASSLFDSNTEAFF TGTGCCAGCAGTTTATTTGACAGTAACACTGAAGCTTTCTTT
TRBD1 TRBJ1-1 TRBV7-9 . CASSFRDREWASGEAFF TGTGCCAGCAGCTTCCGGGACAGGGAATGGGCATCGGGTGAAGCTTTCTTT
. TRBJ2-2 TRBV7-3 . CASSTYGELFF TGTGCCAGCAGCACCTACGGGGAGCTGTTTTTT
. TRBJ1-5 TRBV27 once CASRRGAWQPQHF TGTGCCAGCAGGCGGGGGGCTTGGCAGCCCCAGCATTTT
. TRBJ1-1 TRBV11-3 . CASSLVSQARGTEAFF TGTGCCAGCAGCTTAGTTTCGCAGGCCAGGGGTACTGAAGCTTTCTTT